One and the same sample provided the 22 T cell receptor beta chains below, sequenced in a study of OX40 agonist ivuxolimab in advanced cancers. The protocol was immunoSEQ multiplex PCR, while the TCRdb copy is restricted to in-frame clones and leaves out a portion. The table shows about 42,000 clones, with 88% occurring only once. Here the sequenced sample was CD4+ or CD8+ T cells sorted from blood, taken in a trial of the OX40 agonist ivuxolimab. Receptors originate from an adult with an advanced solid tumor such as melanoma, head and neck, liver or kidney cancer.

DNA of the CDR3: TGTGCCAGCAGCCAAGCTTCCGGGACTAGCGGGAGAATCTACGAGCAGTACTTC. Protein sequence: CASSQASGTSGRIYEQYF. V gene TRBV4-2 combines with J gene TRBJ2-7, with 14 positions matching TRBD2. V lost 1 base and J lost 3; bases outside the gene matches: 8. CDR1 is LGHNA, CDR2 YNFKEQ, per germline. The CDR3 extends over 18 amino acids.

This chain uses TRBV11-1 with TRBJ1-1; D gene unclear. The CDR3 spans 13 residues. Germline CDR1 SGHAT, CDR2 FQDESV (reference sequence). V was trimmed by 5 bases and J by 5 bases, leaving 12 bases between them. The CDR3 DNA reads TGTGCCAGCAGCCAGCGGAGGGAGACTGAAGCTTTCTTT. Amino acid sequence: CASSQRRETEAFF.

V usage is TRBV5-6 and J usage is TRBJ2-7; 8 bases align to TRBD2. V was clipped by 0 bases and J by 1 base; unmatched bases: 3. The germline CDR1 and CDR2 sequences are SGHDT and YYEEEE. The CDR3 has 15 amino acids. CDR3 amino acids: CASSLVSGKSYEQYF. In nucleotides, the CDR3 is TGTGCCAGCAGCTTGGTTAGCGGGAAATCCTACGAGCAGTACTTC.

This chain connects TRBV15 to TRBJ2-7, with 8 positions matching TRBD1. CDR1 and CDR2 (germline): LNHNV, YYDKDF (reference sequence). Germline trimming cut 0 bases from V and 2 bases from J; bases unmatched to any gene: 15. The CDR3 covers 19 residues. CDR3 sequence reads: CATSRDQRSRQGPTYEQYF. The DNA for the CDR3 is TGTGCCACCAGCAGAGATCAACGGTCCAGACAGGGGCCTACCTACGAGCAGTACTTC.

The V gene is TRBV30, the J gene TRBJ2-7; TRBD2 aligns across 14 bases. CDR3 length: 19 residues. The junction had 14 bases not matched to a gene; V was cut back by 4 bases and J by 0 bases. Germline V gene data show CDR1 as GTSNPN and CDR2 as SVGIG (reference sequence). The CDR3, as DNA: TGTGCCTGGAATAGAGTGCGGACTAGCGGGAGGTTGAGCTCCTACGAGCAGTACTTC. Translating gives CAWNRVRTSGRLSSYEQYF.

This CDR3 reads CASALYGGPFF. For the CDR3, the DNA is TGTGCCAGCGCCCTTTACGGGGGGCCGTTCTTC. This chain connects TRBV6-1 to TRBJ2-1; D possibly corresponds to TRBD2 (7 bases). Trimming stripped 8 bases from V and 15 bases from J, with 17 bases between. The CDR3 contains 11 residues. Germline V gene lookup returns CDR1 MNHNS and CDR2 SASEGT.

The chain carries TRBV7-2 and TRBJ2-7; no reliable D call. The CDR3 sequence is 15 residues long. CDR1 SGHTA and CDR2 FQGNSA come from the germline V gene. Trimming cost V 2 bases and J 0 bases, with 11 bases left between them. The CDR3 nucleotides are TGTGCCAGCAGCTTACTACAACTCAGCTCCTACGAGCAGTACTTC. It translates to CASSLLQLSSYEQYF.

This chain connects TRBV11-2 to TRBJ2-7; unclear D gene. This CDR3 spans 11 amino acids. V was trimmed by 5 bases and J by 4 bases, leaving 6 bases between them. Germline values: CDR1 SGHAT, CDR2 FQNNGV. The CDR3 sequence is CASSRVYEQYF. The CDR3 DNA sequence: TGTGCCAGCAGCCGGGTGTACGAGCAGTACTTC.

This clone appeared a single time. This chain connects TRBV11-3 to TRBJ1-1; D gene uncertain. The CDR3 has 13 amino acids. V dropped 4 bases and J dropped 5 bases, with 11 bases sitting between them. CDR1 and CDR2 from the germline V gene are SGHNT and YENEEA. The chain's CDR3 is CASSSPPSTEAFF. CDR3 in DNA: TGTGCCAGCAGCTCGCCGCCGAGTACTGAAGCTTTCTTT.

The chain employs TRBV9 and TRBJ2-6; maybe TRBD2 (6 bases). The germline gives CDR1 SGDLS, CDR2 YYNGEE. The V end was cut by 4 bases, the J end by 2 bases, with 10 bases between. CDR3 size: 15 residues. The CDR3 sequence: CASSRGGAGANVLTF. CDR3 coding DNA: TGTGCCAGCAGCAGGGGCGGGGCTGGGGCCAACGTCCTGACTTTC.

This clone was detected only once. The J gene is TRBJ2-1, the V gene TRBV5-1, with TRBD2 identical over 8 bases. The CDR3 spans 17 residues. Germline CDR1 SGHRS, CDR2 YFSETQ. V lost 5 bases to trimming and J lost 6 bases; unmatched junction nucleotides: 16. The CDR3 DNA sequence: TGCGCCAGCAGGGGTACCCGGCGGGAGGCTTGGGGCAATGAGCAGTTCTTC. Translation gives CASRGTRREAWGNEQFF.

This chain connects TRBV30 to TRBJ1-1, with D uncertain. CDR1 and CDR2 (germline): GTSNPN, SVGIG (reference sequence). The length of the CDR3 is 14 residues. V was cut by 2 bases and J by 1 base, with 11 bases left in between. The CDR3 DNA reads TGTGCCTGGAGTCGCCCGTTGGGGAACACTGAAGCTTTCTTT. This gives the protein CAWSRPLGNTEAFF.

V is TRBV7-2 and J is TRBJ1-1, with D perhaps matching TRBD1 (5 bases). This CDR3 contains 15 residues. Trimming removed 1 base from V and 2 bases from J, with 11 bases in between. Germline V gene lookup returns CDR1 SGHTA and CDR2 FQGNSA. In DNA form, the CDR3 reads TGTGCCAGCAGCTTAGAAGGCAGGGTAAACACTGAAGCTTTCTTT. This translates into CASSLEGRVNTEAFF.

The V call is TRBV6-1, the J call TRBJ2-3, with D tentatively TRBD2 (6 bases). Trimming removed 2 bases from V and 6 bases from J, with 15 bases in between. The germline CDR1 and CDR2 sequences are MNHNS and SASEGT. This CDR3 contains 15 residues. The CDR3 bases are TGTGCCAGCAGTGAAACCCGGGGGAGGAGTGATACGCAGTATTTT. Its translation is CASSETRGRSDTQYF.

This chain connects TRBV18 to TRBJ1-3; 8 bases map to TRBD1. CDR1 and CDR2 from the germline V gene are KGHSH and LQKENI. With V trimmed by 3 bases and J by 2 bases, 3 bases remained unmatched. The CDR3 covers 15 residues. The CDR3 DNA sequence: TGTGCCAGCTCACCCCAGGGGGCTCCTGGAAACACCATATATTTT. Translating gives CASSPQGAPGNTIYF.

This clone showed up just once. The CDR3 nucleotides read TGTGCCAGCAGGGGCACGGTGATTGGGGGCGAGGAGACCCAGTACTTC. It is translated as CASRGTVIGGEETQYF. The chain carries TRBV21-1 and TRBJ2-5; the D segment call TRBD1 is taken from the table without a DNA check. TRBV21-1 has pseudogene status. This CDR3 contains 16 residues.

The chain joins TRBV5-1 to TRBJ2-7, with TRBD1 matching over 10 bases. This CDR3 is 15 amino acids long. J lost 9 bases, V lost 4 bases, and 13 bases had no gene match. CDR1 and CDR2 from the germline V gene are SGHRS and YFSETQ. The CDR3 here is CASSLLGTGEFGQYF. The CDR3 DNA reads as TGCGCCAGCAGCCTCTTAGGGACAGGGGAATTCGGGCAGTACTTC.

This chain connects TRBV7-9 to TRBJ1-2; D call uncertain. The germline gives CDR1 SEHNR, CDR2 FQNEAQ (reference sequence). The CDR3 length is 11 residues. Trimming stripped 5 bases from V and 8 bases from J, with 9 bases between. The chain's CDR3 is CASSLTGGYTF. In DNA form, the CDR3 reads TGTGCCAGCAGCCTAACCGGAGGCTACACCTTC.

The chain carries TRBV5-4 and TRBJ1-2; TRBD1 aligns across 7 bases. Germline lookup yields CDR1 SGHNT and CDR2 YYREEE (reference sequence). V was clipped by 2 bases and J by 8 bases; unmatched bases: 6. This CDR3 has 13 residues. This CDR3 is CASSLDRVGGYTF. The CDR3 DNA follows: TGTGCCAGCAGCTTAGACAGGGTAGGGGGCTACACCTTC. Drawing the rest from reference TRBV5-4 and TRBJ1-2, the complete variable domain is ETGVTQSPTHLIKTRGQQVTLRCSSQSGHNTVSWYQQALGQGPQFIFQYYREEENGRGNFPPRFSGLQFPNYSSELNVNALELDDSALYLCASSLDRVGGYTFGSGTRLTVV.

This sequence joins TRBV10-3 and TRBJ2-7, with D possibly being TRBD1 (6 bases). This CDR3 is 13 amino acids long. V was shortened by 6 bases and J by 0 bases, with 9 bases between the two germline ends. CDR1 and CDR2 from the germline V gene are ENHRY and SYGVKD. The CDR3 bases are TGTGCCATCAGGGACAGCCTCTCCTACGAGCAGTACTTC. This translates into CAIRDSLSYEQYF.

This chain links TRBV29-1 with TRBJ2-7; 7 bases are a match to TRBD2. The CDR3 is 12 residues long. The V and J ends lost 2 bases and 4 bases, in that order; junction bases with no gene match: 2. Germline V CDR1 and CDR2: SQVTM, ANQGSEA. The CDR3 spells CSVEWGGYEQYF. The DNA for the CDR3 is TGCAGCGTTGAATGGGGAGGGTACGAGCAGTACTTC.

The V and J genes are TRBV14 and TRBJ1-4; D call uncertain. The length of the CDR3 is 15 residues. Germline CDR1 and CDR2: SGHDN and FVKESK. With 2 bases removed from V and 7 bases from J, the gap between germline ends came to 14 bases. Here the CDR3 DNA reads TGTGCCAGCAGCCAAAACGCCGGGGTCGGTGAAAAACTGTTTTTT. Its protein is CASSQNAGVGEKLFF.